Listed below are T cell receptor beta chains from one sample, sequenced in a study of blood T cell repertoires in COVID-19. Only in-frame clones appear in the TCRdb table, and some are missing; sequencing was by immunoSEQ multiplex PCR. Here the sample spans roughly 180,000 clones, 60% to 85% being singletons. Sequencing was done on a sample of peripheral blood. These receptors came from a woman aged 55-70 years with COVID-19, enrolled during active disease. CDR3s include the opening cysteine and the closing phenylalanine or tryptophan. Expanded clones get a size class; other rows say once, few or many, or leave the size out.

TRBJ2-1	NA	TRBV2	CASRGLLDRAPNEQFF
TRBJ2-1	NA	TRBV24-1	CATSDDLGGNEQFF
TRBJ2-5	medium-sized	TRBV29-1	CSVEDPRLQETQYF
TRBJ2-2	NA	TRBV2	CASSEEGRLTGELFF
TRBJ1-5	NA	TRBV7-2	CASSLGTGRNQPQHF
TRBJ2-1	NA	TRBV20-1	CSASRLDIQFF
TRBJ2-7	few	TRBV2	CATGIGYEQYF
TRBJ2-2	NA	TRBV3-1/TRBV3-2	CASSQEADGELFF
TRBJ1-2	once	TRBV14	CASSRDRRTNGYTF
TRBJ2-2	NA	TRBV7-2	CASSLSSGRGSTGELFF
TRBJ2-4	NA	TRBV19	CASEDRAKNIQYF
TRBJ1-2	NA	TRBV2	CASSEEAAGYGYTF
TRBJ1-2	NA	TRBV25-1	CASSGTNDRVPRSGYTF
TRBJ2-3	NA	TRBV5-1	CASSLGDRGQTDTQYF
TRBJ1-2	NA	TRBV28	CASTSMRGYTF
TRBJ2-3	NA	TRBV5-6	CASSATGTSGKDTQYF
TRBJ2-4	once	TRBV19	CASAPVVGSSGSKNIQYF
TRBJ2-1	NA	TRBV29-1	CSVDGRGLAGVSEQFF
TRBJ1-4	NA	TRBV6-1	CASSEQGRSEKLFF
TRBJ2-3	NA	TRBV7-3	CASSLTGGPRGTQYF
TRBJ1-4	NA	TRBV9	CASSGGTGVATNEKLFF
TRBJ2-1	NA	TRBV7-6	CASSPGLAPSYNEQFF
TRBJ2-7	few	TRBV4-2	CASSQDAIRGQYF
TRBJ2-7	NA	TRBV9	CASSPGTSGQQYF
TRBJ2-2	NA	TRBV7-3	CASTLYRPLSDRESTGELFF
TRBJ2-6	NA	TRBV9	CASSPQGRSGANVLTF
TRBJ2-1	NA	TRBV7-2	CASSLVSGYEQFF
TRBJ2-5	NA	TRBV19	CASSIVDSQETQYF
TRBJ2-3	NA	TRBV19	CASSRGSSTDTQYF
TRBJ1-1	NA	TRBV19	CASSIPGATNTEAFF
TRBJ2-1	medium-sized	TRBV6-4	CASSTGSYNEQFF
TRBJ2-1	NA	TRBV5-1	CASSLDRVVFF
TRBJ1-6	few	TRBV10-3	CAISDGGGRPLHF
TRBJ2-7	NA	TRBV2	CASRAGTSGGEQYF
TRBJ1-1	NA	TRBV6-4	CASTPPGHLNTEAFF
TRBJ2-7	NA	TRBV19	CASSSTGSLPGEQYF
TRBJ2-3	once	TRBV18	CASSDSGGADTQYF
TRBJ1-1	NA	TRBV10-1	CASSSSGRAEAFF
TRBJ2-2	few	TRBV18	CASSPLQGNTGELFF
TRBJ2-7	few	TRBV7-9	CASSLGGGGLSYEQYF
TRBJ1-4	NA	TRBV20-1	CSASTGPEKLFF
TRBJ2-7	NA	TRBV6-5	CASSYSTGSEQYF
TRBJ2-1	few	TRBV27	CASSSSGDEQFF
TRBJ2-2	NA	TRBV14	CASSRDRGGSGELFF
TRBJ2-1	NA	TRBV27	CASSLVRGSDEQFF
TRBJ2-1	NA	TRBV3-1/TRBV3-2	CASSQPQRESGNEQFF
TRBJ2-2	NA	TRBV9	CASSGVSGGNTGELFF
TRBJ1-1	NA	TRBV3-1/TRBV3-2	CASSKTGYTEAFF
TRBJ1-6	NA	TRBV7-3	CASSFTPSDSPLHF
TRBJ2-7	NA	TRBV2	CASGGLAGYEQYF
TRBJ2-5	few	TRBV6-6	CASSYDSSRETQYF
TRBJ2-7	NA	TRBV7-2	CASSSAGTEAYEQYF
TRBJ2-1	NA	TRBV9	CASSYVPGGEQFF
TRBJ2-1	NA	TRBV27	CASSLRTAGVSYGEQFF
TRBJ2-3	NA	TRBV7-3	CASTRTGANTDTQYF